This TCR beta chain was found in a study of T-cell reconstitution after alpha-beta-depleted transplantation in children. The TCRbeta library incorporated unique molecular identifiers. TCRdb analysed the PCR reads with MiXCR anew, one entry per CDR3 protein. The sample lists about 980,000 distinct CDR3 sequences; roughly 29% were seen once. CDR3 size: 14 residues. V gave up 1 base and J gave up 5 bases; unmatched junction bases: 5. Germline V gives CDR1 SGHVS, CDR2 FNYEAQ. General study points: T-cell numbers and diversity, one year after transplant, stemmed largely from T cells that were newly produced. After transplant, at about two months, alpha-beta T cells were reportedly derived from several hundred expanded graft clones. At day 60, the high TCRbeta diversity found in some patients originated from recipient T cells and thymic progenitors that had survived.

In its sample, this clonotype was seen a few times. No antigen is known for it. The sequence was collected from a boy younger than two who had a stem cell transplant for SCID, so the T cells may come from the graft donor. The input for sequencing was PBMCs, mostly from graft donor cells, taken 360 days after TCRalphabeta/CD19-depleted stem cell transplant. The rearrangement links TRBV7-6 to TRBJ2-7; 7 nucleotides line up with TRBD1. The CDR3 here is CASSLGQQGNEQYF. The DNA for the CDR3 is TGTGCCAGCAGCTTAGGTCAACAGGGGAACGAGCAGTACTTC. The complete variable domain, with remaining parts taken from reference TRBV7-6 and TRBJ2-7, reads GAGVSQSPRYKVTKRGQDVALRCDPISGHVSLYWYRQALGQGPEFLTYFNYEAQQDKSGLPNDRFSAERPEGSISTLTIQRTEQRDSAMYRCASSLGQQGNEQYFGPGTRLTVT.